The 31 T cell receptor beta chains below were found in one sample sequenced in a study of T cell responses to AZD1222 COVID-19 vaccine. The table came from immunoSEQ multiplex PCR; TCRdb's copy has only in-frame clones and leaves some out. There are around 150,000 clones in the sample; just over 90% occur only once, and 0.9% to 1.2% lies in the top ten. This material consisted of peripheral blood, taken 28 days after the second AZD1222 dose. These receptor sequences come from an adult who received the AZD1222 COVID-19 vaccine.

V usage is TRBV5-5 and J usage is TRBJ1-1; 9 bases are shared with TRBD1. The CDR3 covers 17 residues. Germline V gene lookup returns CDR1 SGHKS and CDR2 YYEKEE (reference sequence). The junction had 14 bases not matched to a gene; V was cut back by 4 bases and J by 4 bases. CDR3 protein: CASSRTGTGQGFTEAFF. The CDR3 bases are TGTGCCAGCAGCAGAACCGGAACGGGACAGGGTTTCACTGAAGCTTTCTTT.

This chain links TRBV7-8 with TRBJ1-6; 8 positions agree with TRBD1. In germline, CDR1 is SGHVS, CDR2 FQNEAQ. This CDR3 is built from 16 residues. The V gene end was trimmed by 4 bases and the J gene end by 4 bases; junction bases not matched to a gene: 6. The CDR3 spells CASSSTQGAYNSPLHF. CDR3 sequence (DNA): TGTGCCAGCAGCTCCACCCAGGGGGCATATAATTCACCCCTCCACTTT.

The chain combines TRBV18 with TRBJ2-7; D is perhaps TRBD2 (6 bases). V lost 2 bases to trimming and J lost 0 bases, with 20 bases between them. The CDR3 spans 18 residues. The germline V gene has CDR1 KGHSH and CDR2 LQKENI. The CDR3 loop is CASSPRRGYLASSYEQYF. CDR3 bases: TGTGCCAGCTCACCAAGGCGGGGCTACCTGGCTAGCTCCTACGAGCAGTACTTC.

The genes are TRBV3-1 (or the pseudogene TRBV3-2) and TRBJ2-5; 7 bases align to TRBD2. CDR1 LGHDT and CDR2 YNNKEL come from the germline V gene (reference sequence). CDR3 length: 15 amino acids. The ends lost 0 bases at V and 5 bases at J; junction bases unmatched: 6. CDR3 sequence reads: CASSQDLRGSETQYF. The DNA for the CDR3 is TGTGCCAGCAGCCAAGATCTGCGGGGGTCGGAGACCCAGTACTTC.

This chain's CDR3 is CASSFTGQGNTEAFF. The CDR3 nucleotides read TGCGCCAGCAGCTTCACCGGGCAGGGGAACACTGAAGCTTTCTTT. V gene TRBV5-1 combines with J gene TRBJ1-1; the D gene is possibly TRBD1 (5 bases). Germline lookup yields CDR1 SGHRS and CDR2 YFSETQ. V dropped 2 bases and J dropped 1 base, with 12 bases sitting between them. This CDR3 has 15 amino acids.

The chain is built from TRBV27 and TRBJ2-7; unclear D gene. V was shortened by 3 bases and J by 2 bases, with 14 bases between the two germline ends. Germline V CDR1 and CDR2: MNHEY, SMNVEV (reference sequence). This CDR3 is 15 amino acids long. The CDR3 nucleotides read TGTGCCAGCAGTTTTTCACACAGACGACCCTACGAGCAGTACTTC. This translates into CASSFSHRRPYEQYF.

The gene calls are TRBV18 and TRBJ1-1, with a tentative D call TRBD1 (5 bases). The length of the CDR3 is 16 residues. Germline V CDR1 and CDR2: KGHSH, LQKENI. Trimming took 1 base from V and 3 from J, leaving 15 bases between them. DNA of the CDR3: TGTGCCAGCTCACCACAGGGGAGGGGAGGTGACACTGAAGCTTTCTTT. Translation: CASSPQGRGGDTEAFF.

The rearrangement joins TRBV7-8 to TRBJ2-1; 10 nucleotides line up with TRBD1. Germline V lookup: CDR1 SGHVS, CDR2 FQNEAQ. This CDR3 has 17 amino acids. V lost 2 bases, J lost 0 bases, and 4 bases stayed unmatched. In DNA, the CDR3 is TGTGCCAGCAGCTTACGTAGGGACAGGGGCTCCTACAATGAGCAGTTCTTC. This encodes CASSLRRDRGSYNEQFF.

This clone was observed a handful of times. The chain employs TRBV28 and TRBJ2-7; no clear D. The CDR3 loop spans 13 amino acids. Trimming removed 6 bases from V and 3 bases from J, with 12 bases in between. CDR1 and CDR2 (germline): MDHEN, SYDVKM. This CDR3 reads CASSSLRFYEQYF. CDR3 coding DNA: TGTGCCAGCAGCTCACTCCGGTTCTACGAGCAGTACTTC.

The rearrangement uses TRBV5-1 and TRBJ2-1, with D perhaps TRBD1 or TRBD2 (5 bases each). Trimming stripped 2 bases from V and 5 bases from J, with 20 bases between. Germline V gene data show CDR1 as SGHRS and CDR2 as YFSETQ. The CDR3 is 17 amino acids. The CDR3 loop is CASSFTSLAVGDNEQFF. The DNA of the CDR3 is TGCGCCAGCAGCTTCACCTCCCTAGCAGTAGGGGACAATGAGCAGTTCTTC.

The chain uses TRBV5-1 and TRBJ1-4, with TRBD1 matching over 10 bases. Unmatched junction bases numbered 4, after V lost 4 bases and J lost 7 bases. CDR3 size: 14 residues. CDR1 and CDR2 (germline): SGHRS, YFSETQ. CDR3 nucleotides: TGCGCCAGCAGCGGGGGACAGGGGACTGAAAAACTGTTTTTT. Translation: CASSGGQGTEKLFF. The variable domain in full, completed from reference TRBV5-1 and TRBJ1-4, reads KAGVTQTPRYLIKTRGQQVTLSCSPISGHRSVSWYQQTPGQGLQFLFEYFSETQRNKGNFPGRFSGRQFSNSRSEMNVSTLELGDSALYLCASSGGQGTEKLFFGSGTQLSVL.

The V gene is TRBV2, the J gene TRBJ1-1, with a possible D match to TRBD1 (5 bases). The CDR3 sequence is 13 residues long. Germline V gives CDR1 SNHLY, CDR2 FYNNEI. The V gene lost 8 bases and the J gene lost 5 bases, with 15 bases spanning the gap. This chain's CDR3 is CASRRDSGTEAFF. CDR3 nucleotide sequence: TGTGCCAGCCGCAGGGACTCAGGGACTGAAGCTTTCTTT.

The chain has TRBV10-2 and TRBJ1-4; D is undetermined. Germline values: CDR1 WSHSY, CDR2 SAAADI. CDR3 length: 12 residues. Trimming pared 5 bases from V and 5 bases from J, leaving 6 bases between. Written as DNA, the CDR3 is TGCGCCAGCAGTCCCGGGAATGAAAAACTGTTTTTT. It is translated as CASSPGNEKLFF.

V gene TRBV6-5 combines with J gene TRBJ1-4, with D possibly being TRBD1 (6 bases). From germline, CDR1 is MNHEY and CDR2 SVGAGI. CDR3 length: 15 amino acids. V was cut by 6 bases and J by 4 bases, with 15 bases left in between. CDR3 in amino acids: CASRTQGLNNEKLFF. In nucleotides, the CDR3 is TGTGCCAGCAGGACTCAGGGGTTAAATAATGAAAAACTGTTTTTT.

This clone was found a few times. V and J are TRBV6-1 and TRBJ1-1; TRBD1 might be the D (5 bases). Germline loops: CDR1 MNHNS, CDR2 SASEGT. Deletions cut 3 bases from V and 4 bases from J, with 12 bases between. There are 14 residues in the CDR3. The CDR3 loop reads CASSDRWGGTEAFF. The CDR3 nucleotides are TGTGCCAGCAGTGACCGGTGGGGGGGCACTGAAGCTTTCTTT.

V usage is TRBV5-1 and J usage is TRBJ2-7; 7 bases match TRBD2. The CDR3 spans 13 residues. Unmatched junction bases numbered 3, after V lost 0 bases and J lost 6 bases. Looked up from germline, CDR1 is SGHRS and CDR2 is YFSETQ. This CDR3 is CASSLEGGLEQYF. CDR3 nucleotides: TGCGCCAGCAGCTTGGAGGGAGGGCTCGAGCAGTACTTC. Full variable domain (missing parts from reference TRBV5-1 and TRBJ2-7): KAGVTQTPRYLIKTRGQQVTLSCSPISGHRSVSWYQQTPGQGLQFLFEYFSETQRNKGNFPGRFSGRQFSNSRSEMNVSTLELGDSALYLCASSLEGGLEQYFGPGTRLTVT.

The chain links TRBV7-2 to TRBJ1-2, with a weak D call TRBD1 (5 bases). Germline CDR1 reads SGHTA; CDR2 reads FQGNSA. Trimming removed 0 bases at V and 7 bases at J, with 9 bases between. The CDR3 is 13 amino acids. The CDR3, as DNA: TGTGCCAGCAGCTTAGCGCCGGGGGGTGGCTACACCTTC. This gives the protein CASSLAPGGGYTF. Drawing the rest from reference TRBV7-2 and TRBJ1-2, the complete variable domain is GAGVSQSPSNKVTEKGKDVELRCDPISGHTALYWYRQSLGQGLEFLIYFQGNSAPDKSGLPSDRFSAERTGGSVSTLTIQRTQQEDSAVYLCASSLAPGGGYTFGSGTRLTVV.

This sequence joins TRBV10-3 and TRBJ1-2, with 7 bases identical to TRBD1. Germline V gene sequence: CDR1 ENHRY, CDR2 SYGVKD. V lost 7 bases to trimming and J lost 4 bases; unmatched junction nucleotides: 9. The CDR3 covers 14 residues. In DNA, the CDR3 is TGTGCCATCAATCGGGACAGAGAGTTCTATGGCTACACCTTC. It is translated as CAINRDREFYGYTF.

V gene TRBV2 combines with J gene TRBJ2-3; 7 bases are a match to TRBD1. Germline trimming cut 2 bases from V and 9 bases from J; bases unmatched to any gene: 5. Per the germline V gene, CDR1 is SNHLY and CDR2 is FYNNEI. CDR3 length: 13 amino acids. The CDR3 nucleotides read TGTGCCAGCAGTGAACCCCCAGGGGGAACGCAGTATTTT. Translating gives CASSEPPGGTQYF.

This chain connects TRBV7-9 to TRBJ2-3, with TRBD2 matching 15 bases. Germline values: CDR1 SEHNR, CDR2 FQNEAQ (reference sequence). The CDR3 is 17 residues long. After removal of 6 bases from V and 1 base from J, the junction contained 5 bases not matched to a gene. CDR3 DNA sequence: TGTGCCAGCAGTCGGAGGACTAGCGGGGGGGGCACAGATACGCAGTATTTT. Translated, it gives CASSRRTSGGGTDTQYF.

The chain uses TRBV5-1 and TRBJ2-6, with unresolved D. CDR1 and CDR2 (germline): SGHRS, YFSETQ. The CDR3 loop spans 19 amino acids. Trimming took off 2 bases at V and 3 bases at J, with 21 bases between the two ends. Here the CDR3 DNA reads TGCGCCAGCAGCTTACGTCGCCCTCCGACGCCTTATGGGGCCAACGTCCTGACTTTC. It is translated as CASSLRRPPTPYGANVLTF.

The genes are TRBV18 and TRBJ1-1; TRBD1 matches 7 bases. Per the germline V gene, CDR1 is KGHSH and CDR2 is LQKENI. Trimming took 4 bases from V and 1 from J; bases not matched to a gene: 6. The CDR3 is made up of 15 amino acids. In DNA, the CDR3 is TGTGCCAGCTCACGGGACAGAATGGCGAACACTGAAGCTTTCTTT. It yields the protein CASSRDRMANTEAFF.

The chain employs TRBV27 and TRBJ1-3, with D possibly matching TRBD1 (5 bases). The length of the CDR3 is 20 residues. Trimming stripped 2 bases from V and 0 bases from J, with 23 bases between. Germline CDR1 reads MNHEY; CDR2 reads SMNVEV (reference sequence). CDR3 nucleotide sequence: TGTGCCAGCAGTTTACCGTCAGGGAAGGGTTTAAACTTCTCTGGAAACACCATATATTTT. It yields the protein CASSLPSGKGLNFSGNTIYF.

This clone was found once. V is TRBV6-5 and J is TRBJ1-5; D perhaps matches TRBD1 (6 bases). The CDR3 has 14 amino acids. Germline V gene lookup returns CDR1 MNHEY and CDR2 SVGAGI. Deletions cut 6 bases from V and 4 bases from J, with 13 bases between. The CDR3 sequence is CASRRTEGNQPQHF. CDR3 DNA sequence: TGTGCCAGCAGAAGGACAGAGGGGAATCAGCCCCAGCATTTT.

The V call is TRBV25-1, the J call TRBJ2-7; D gene ambiguous. V was clipped by 4 bases and J by 9 bases, with 22 bases between them. The germline V gene encodes CDR1 MGHDK and CDR2 SYGVNS. This CDR3 is built from 15 residues. In DNA form, the CDR3 reads TGTGCCAGCAGTGCCGACGTGGGTAGATCCTCATTGCAGTACTTC. Its translation: CASSADVGRSSLQYF.

J is TRBJ1-1 and V is TRBV18; 9 bases line up with TRBD1. The germline gives CDR1 KGHSH, CDR2 LQKENI. This CDR3 spans 14 amino acids. V trimming: 6 bases; J trimming: 8 bases; junction bases outside the gene matches: 10. The CDR3 region has the DNA TGTGCCAGCTCCCTTCGGGACAGGGAAGGCGAAGCTTTCTTT. It specifies CASSLRDREGEAFF.

This rearrangement joins TRBV6-5 to TRBJ1-2; 9 bases are shared with TRBD1. Germline CDR1 reads MNHEY; CDR2 reads SVGAGI. Losses at the gene ends were 6 bases for V and 2 bases for J; bases not matched to a gene: 7. This CDR3 region has 15 residues. In DNA form, the CDR3 reads TGTGCCAGCAGGTTTGGACAGGGGACAAACTATGGCTACACCTTC. Its protein is CASRFGQGTNYGYTF.

About this clone itself: The junction differs from germline at one of its ends, possibly a read error. The chain combines TRBV7-2 with TRBJ2-3; 7 bases map to TRBD2. Germline V CDR1 and CDR2: SGHTA, FQGNSA. The CDR3 is 15 amino acids. Here the CDR3 DNA reads TGTGTCAGCAGCTTGGGAGGGGCAGGCACAGATACGCAGTATTTT. The encoded protein is CVSSLGGAGTDTQYF.

The gene calls are TRBV12-5 and TRBJ2-3; D not resolved. V was cut by 6 bases and J by 2 bases, with 0 bases left in between. The CDR3 length is 10 residues. The germline V gene encodes CDR1 LGHNT and CDR2 FRNRAP. CDR3 sequence reads: CASGTDTQYF. The CDR3, as DNA: TGTGCTAGTGGCACAGATACGCAGTATTTT.

The chain links TRBV2 to TRBJ1-6; the D is unclear. Germline V gives CDR1 SNHLY, CDR2 FYNNEI. The germline V and J ends were trimmed by 3 bases and 15 bases, with 24 bases remaining between them. The CDR3 consists of 16 residues. CDR3 bases: TGTGCCAGCAGTGACTTGGATCCTAGTAAAATTCATTACCTCCACTTT. This sequence encodes CASSDLDPSKIHYLHF.

The CDR3 sequence is CSDDGTAPYGYTF. The DNA for the CDR3 is TGCAGCGACGACGGGACAGCCCCCTATGGCTACACCTTC. J is TRBJ1-2 and V is TRBV29-1; 7 bases fit TRBD1. Germline V gene lookup returns CDR1 SQVTM and CDR2 ANQGSEA. Trimming at V came to 7 bases and at J to 4 bases, leaving 9 bases not matched to a gene. This CDR3 is built from 13 residues.